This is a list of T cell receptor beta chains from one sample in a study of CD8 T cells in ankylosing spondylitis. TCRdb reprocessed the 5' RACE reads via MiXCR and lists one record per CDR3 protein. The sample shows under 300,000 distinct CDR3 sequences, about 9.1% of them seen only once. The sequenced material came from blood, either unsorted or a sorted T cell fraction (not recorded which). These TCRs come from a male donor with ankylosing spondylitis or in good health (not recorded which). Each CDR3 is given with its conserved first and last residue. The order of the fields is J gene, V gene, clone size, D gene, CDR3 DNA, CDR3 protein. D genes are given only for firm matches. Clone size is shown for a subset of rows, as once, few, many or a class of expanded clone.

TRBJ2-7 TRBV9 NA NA TGTCGACAGGCATTCTCCTACGAGCAGTACTTC CRQAFSYEQYF
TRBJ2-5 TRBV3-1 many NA TGTGCCAGCAGCTCTACCAGGAATCGAGGAGGGGAGACCCAGTACTTC CASSSTRNRGGETQYF
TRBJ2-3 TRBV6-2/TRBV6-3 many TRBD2 TGTGCCAGCAGGCCCATAGCGGGAGGTCCCACAGATACGCAGTATTTT CASRPIAGGPTDTQYF
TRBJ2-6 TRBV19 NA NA TGTGCCAGTAGTGGTCAGGGACACAACTCTGGGGCCAACGTCCTGACTTTC CASSGQGHNSGANVLTF
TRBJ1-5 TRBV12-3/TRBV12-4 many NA TGTGCCAGCTGCCTACAGGGCGGCAATCAGCCCCAGCATTTT CASCLQGGNQPQHF
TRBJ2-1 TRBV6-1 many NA TGTGCCAGCCGGATGTCGGTACTTTCGGAGCAGTTCTTC CASRMSVLSEQFF
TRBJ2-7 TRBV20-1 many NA TGCAGTGCTAGAGATGAGGAAGGAACTTCCGAGCAGTACTTC CSARDEEGTSEQYF
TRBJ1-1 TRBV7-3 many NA TGTGCCAGCAGCTCTCAGGGGATGGCTGAAGCTTTCTTT CASSSQGMAEAFF
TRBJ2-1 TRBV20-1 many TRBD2 TGCAGTGCCCGCGCCGCTAGCGGGATAAGATACAATGAGCAGTTCTTC CSARAASGIRYNEQFF
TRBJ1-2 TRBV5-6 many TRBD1 TGTGCCAGCAGCTTGGGGGACAGCTCCTCCGGCTATGGCTACACCTTC CASSLGDSSSGYGYTF
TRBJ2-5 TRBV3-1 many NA TGTGCCAGCAGCCAGGACTTTCAAGAGACCCAGTACTTC CASSQDFQETQYF
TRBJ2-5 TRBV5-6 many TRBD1 TGTGCCAGCAGCTGGGACAGAACGTACCAAGAGACCCAGTACTTC CASSWDRTYQETQYF
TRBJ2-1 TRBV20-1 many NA TGCAGTGCTAGAGATCAACTCGACTTCGGAAATGAGCAGTTCTTC CSARDQLDFGNEQFF
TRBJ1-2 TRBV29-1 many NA TGCAGCGTTGGAATCGGGGATGGCTACACCTTC CSVGIGDGYTF
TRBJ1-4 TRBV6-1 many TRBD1 TGTGCCAGTCGGGAGGGGGCAGCTAATGAAAAACTGTTTTTT CASREGAANEKLFF
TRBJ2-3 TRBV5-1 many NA TGCGCCAGCAGCTCGGACCAGAGCACAGATACGCAGTATTTT CASSSDQSTDTQYF
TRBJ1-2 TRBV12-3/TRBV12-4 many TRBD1 TGTGCCACCCAGAGAGGACAGGGCCTCCGCTACACCTTC CATQRGQGLRYTF
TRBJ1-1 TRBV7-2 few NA TGTGCCAGCAGCTCCATGGGGGCTCTAGGTGAAGCTTTCTTT CASSSMGALGEAFF
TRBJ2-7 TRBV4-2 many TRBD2 TGTGCCAGCAGCCATCCCACCTTACCACTAGCGGGAGGGTCCTACGAGCAGTACTTC CASSHPTLPLAGGSYEQYF
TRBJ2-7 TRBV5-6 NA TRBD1 TGTGCCAGCAGCCTTGACAGGGTCGAGCAGTACTTC CASSLDRVEQYF
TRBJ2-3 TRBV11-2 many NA TGTGCCAGCAGCTTATACAGGGCAAGCACAGATACGCAGTATTTT CASSLYRASTDTQYF
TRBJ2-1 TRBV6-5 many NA TGTGCCAGCAGTTCGAGAGCCGGCAATGAGCAGTTCTTC CASSSRAGNEQFF
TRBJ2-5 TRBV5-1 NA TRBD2 TGCGCCAGCATGGCCGGCGGGGGAGACCAAGAGACCCAGTACTTC CASMAGGGDQETQYF
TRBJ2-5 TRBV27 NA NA TGTGCCAGCAGAGGACGAGGCGAGACCCAGTACTTC CASRGRGETQYF
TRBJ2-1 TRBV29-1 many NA TGCAGCGTTGAACGCGAAGTTAATGAGCAGTTCTTC CSVEREVNEQFF
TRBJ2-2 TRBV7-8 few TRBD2 TGTGCCAGCGGCTTAAGGGGTAGTTTGCGGGAGCCCTCTGCAGATAGGGACACCGGGGAGCTGTTTTTT CASGLRGSLREPSADRDTGELFF
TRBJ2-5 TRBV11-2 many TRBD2 TGTGCCAGCAGCCAAAGACTAGCGGGAGTGAGCGGGGAGACCCAGTACTTC CASSQRLAGVSGETQYF
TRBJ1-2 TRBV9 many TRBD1 TGTGCCAGCAGCGTAGGGACAGGGGGCAACTATGGCTACACCTTC CASSVGTGGNYGYTF
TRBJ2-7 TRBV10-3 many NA TGTGCCATCAGTGCTGGGGGCACGGGGGTCGAGCAGTACTTC CAISAGGTGVEQYF
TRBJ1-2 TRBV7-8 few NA TGTGCCAGCAGCTCCGGGCGATATGGCTACACCTTC CASSSGRYGYTF
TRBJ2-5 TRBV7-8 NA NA TGTGCCAGCAGCTTAGGGGGCACCCCTGAGACCCAGTACTTC CASSLGGTPETQYF
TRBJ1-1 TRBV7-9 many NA TGTGCCAGCAGCTCCGGACAGAGCCATCGGGCCACTGAAGCTTTCTTT CASSSGQSHRATEAFF
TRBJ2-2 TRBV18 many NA TGTGCCAGCTCACCAGGACGGAACACCGGGGAGCTGTTTTTT CASSPGRNTGELFF
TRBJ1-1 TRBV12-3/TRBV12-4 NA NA TGTGCCAGCAGTTTGAGGGGGGGGTCGGACACTGAAGCTTTCTTT CASSLRGGSDTEAFF
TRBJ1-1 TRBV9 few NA TGTGCCAGCAGCGTAGGACCCGCGACTGAAGCTTTCTTT CASSVGPATEAFF
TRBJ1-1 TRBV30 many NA TGTGCCTGGACAGGGGTGGAAAGTACTGAAGCTTTCTTT CAWTGVESTEAFF
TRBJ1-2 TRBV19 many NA TGTGCCAGTAGTATGGGCCTTACAACCTGGGGCTACACCTTC CASSMGLTTWGYTF
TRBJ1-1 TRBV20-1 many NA TGCAGTGCTAGAGAGAGTGGCAGGGAGATTTACCTAAACACTGAAGCTTTCTTT CSARESGREIYLNTEAFF
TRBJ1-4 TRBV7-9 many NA TGTGCCAGCAGCTCGGCCGCAACTAATGAAAAACTGTTTTTT CASSSAATNEKLFF
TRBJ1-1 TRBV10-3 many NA TGTGCCATCAGGCAAGACCTCACTGAAGCTTTCTTT CAIRQDLTEAFF
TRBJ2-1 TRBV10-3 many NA TGTGCCATCAGTGGAGTTATTAGCGGAGTTTACAATGAGCAGTTCTTC CAISGVISGVYNEQFF
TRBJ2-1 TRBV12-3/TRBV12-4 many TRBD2 TGTGCCAGCAGTTTAGCCCCCTTACTAGCGGGGGGGCGAAATGAGCAGTTCTTC CASSLAPLLAGGRNEQFF
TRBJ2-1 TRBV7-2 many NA TGTGCCAGCAGCCCGCGGACTGGATACAATGAGCAGTTCTTC CASSPRTGYNEQFF
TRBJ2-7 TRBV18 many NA TGTGCCAGCTCGGACACCTACGAGCAGTACTTC CASSDTYEQYF
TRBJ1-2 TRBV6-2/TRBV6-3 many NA TGTGCCAGCAGTAAAATACAGGAGTACAATGGCTACACCTTC CASSKIQEYNGYTF
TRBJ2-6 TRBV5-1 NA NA TGCGCCAGCAGCGCCCGGTCTGGGGCCAACGTCCTGACTTTC CASSARSGANVLTF
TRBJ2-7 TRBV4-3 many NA TGCGCCAGCAGCCAAGATACGGGGCAGGGAGAGCAGTACTTC CASSQDTGQGEQYF
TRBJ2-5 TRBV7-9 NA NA TGTGCCAGCAGCTTCCCCCTGGGGAGTGGGGAGACCCAGTACTTC CASSFPLGSGETQYF
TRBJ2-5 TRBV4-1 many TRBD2 TGCGCCAGCAGCCAAGGGGGGGGGGTCGGAGAGACCCAGTACTTC CASSQGGGVGETQYF
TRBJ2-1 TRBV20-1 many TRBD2 TGCAGTGCTGGAACCCTGAGCGGGGGCTCCTACAATGAGCAGTTCTTC CSAGTLSGGSYNEQFF
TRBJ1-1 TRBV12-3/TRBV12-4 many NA TGTGCCAGCAGTGAGGGACACCCGAACACTGAAGCTTTCTTT CASSEGHPNTEAFF
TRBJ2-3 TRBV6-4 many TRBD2 TGTGCCAGCAGTGACGGACTAGCGGGGGGATCGGCGCAGTATTTT CASSDGLAGGSAQYF
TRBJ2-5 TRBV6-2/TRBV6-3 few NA TGTGCCAGCAGTTGGCTCAGCGGCCCCAAGGGGGAGACCCAGTACTTC CASSWLSGPKGETQYF
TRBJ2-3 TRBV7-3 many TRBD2 TGTGCCAGCAGCCGACTAGCGGGAAGCACAGATACGCAGTATTTT CASSRLAGSTDTQYF
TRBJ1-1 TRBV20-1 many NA TGCAGTGCGTCCTCACCTGAGAACACTGAAGCTTTCTTT CSASSPENTEAFF